This TCR beta chain was observed in a study of blood T cell repertoires in COVID-19. On the study more broadly: COVID-19 samples from acute and convalescent phases originated in the United States, Italy and Spain. Sources were T cells, B-cell-depleted T cells, or PBMCs; the material itself was cDNA or gDNA.

The CDR3 extends over 16 amino acids. CDR1 and CDR2 (germline): SGHRS, YFSETQ. With 1 base removed from V and 0 bases from J, the gap between germline ends came to 8 bases. Original handling: Reference gene primer amplification yielded estimated nucleated cell counts. Sequenced by immunoSEQ multiplex PCR; TCRdb stores in-frame clones only, minus some. From that table come the V and J calls and clone size; the DNA was used to work out D and trimming. The sample lists some 83,000 clones; around 88% were seen once. The chain recombines TRBV5-1 with TRBJ1-6; D may be TRBD1 (5 bases). Sequencing was performed on peripheral blood. The sequence was collected from a man aged 55-75 years with acute or convalescent COVID-19. CDR3: CASSLIDSSYNSPLHF. CDR3 bases: TGCGCCAGCAGCTTGATAGACAGCTCCTATAATTCACCCCTCCACTTT.